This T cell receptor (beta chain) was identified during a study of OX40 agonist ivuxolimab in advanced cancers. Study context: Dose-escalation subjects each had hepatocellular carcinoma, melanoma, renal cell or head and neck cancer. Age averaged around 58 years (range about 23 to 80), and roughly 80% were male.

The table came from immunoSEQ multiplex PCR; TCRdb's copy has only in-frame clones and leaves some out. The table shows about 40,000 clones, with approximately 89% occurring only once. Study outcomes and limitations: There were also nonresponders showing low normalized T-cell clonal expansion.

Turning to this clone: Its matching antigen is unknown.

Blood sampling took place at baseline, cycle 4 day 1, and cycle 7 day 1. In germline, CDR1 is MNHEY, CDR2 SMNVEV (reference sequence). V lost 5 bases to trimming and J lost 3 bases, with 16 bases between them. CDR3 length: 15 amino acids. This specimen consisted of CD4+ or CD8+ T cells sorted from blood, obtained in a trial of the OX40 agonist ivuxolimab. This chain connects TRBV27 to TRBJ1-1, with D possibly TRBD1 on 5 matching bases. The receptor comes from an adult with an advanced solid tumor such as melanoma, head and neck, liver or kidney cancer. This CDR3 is CASSPLWDGDTEAFF. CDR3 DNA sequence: TGTGCCAGCAGTCCCCTATGGGACGGTGACACTGAAGCTTTCTTT.